What follows describes a single T cell receptor beta chain. The data were taken from a study of blood T cells in healthy people across ages. V was pared by 0 bases and J by 4 bases, with 13 bases between. Germline V gene data show CDR1 as DFQATT and CDR2 as SNEGSKA (reference sequence). The CDR3 runs to 15 residues. Next came a second PCR, run for about 7 to 11 cycles, which used a sample-barcoded 5' primer along with a J-beta primer mix. MiXCR, applied by TCRdb to the 5' RACE reads, yields one record per CDR3 protein. The sample gives around 1.7 million distinct CDR3 sequences, approximately 30% of which show up once; roughly 8.2% is in the top ten. Staff drew roughly 10 milliliters of peripheral blood from each donor.

The sequenced sample was blood. The chain is built from TRBV20-1 and TRBJ1-5; D remains unclear. The TCR was taken from a woman aged 25-40 years in good health. CDR3 region: CSAREPGSRNQPQHF. The CDR3 DNA reads TGCAGTGCTAGAGAACCGGGCAGTCGGAATCAGCCCCAGCATTTT.